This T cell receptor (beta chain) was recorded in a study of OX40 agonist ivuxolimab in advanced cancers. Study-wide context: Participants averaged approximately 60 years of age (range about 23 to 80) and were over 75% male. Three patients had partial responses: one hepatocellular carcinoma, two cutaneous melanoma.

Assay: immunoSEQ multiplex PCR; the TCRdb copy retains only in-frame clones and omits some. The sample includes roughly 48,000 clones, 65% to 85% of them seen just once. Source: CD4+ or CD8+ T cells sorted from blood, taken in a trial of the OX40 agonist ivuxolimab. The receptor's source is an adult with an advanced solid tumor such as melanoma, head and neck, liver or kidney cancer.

CDR3 residues: CSASHLLGYTF. CDR3 sequence (DNA): TGCAGTGCTAGTCACCTCCTGGGCTACACCTTC. The chain links TRBV20-1 to TRBJ1-2; the D is unclear. The germline V gene encodes CDR1 DFQATT and CDR2 SNEGSKA (reference sequence). The CDR3 contains 11 residues. V lost 3 bases to trimming and J lost 8 bases, with 10 bases between them.